The 25 T cell receptor beta chains listed next were all sequenced from one sample in a study of cytomegalovirus exposure and HLA in healthy donors (dated by TCRdb to 2016 to 2017). The receptor library was made with the immunoSEQ multiplex PCR assay. For the multiplex PCR, a mixture combining 60 forward primers for TCR Vbeta segments and 13 reverse primers for TCR Jbeta segments was used. TCRdb retrieved this table from immuneACCESS and kept in-frame rearrangements only. Not all clones are present; in checked studies, unresolved V genes account for under half, and no reason is known for the remainder. Here the sample has about 130,000 clones; 70% to 85% occur a single time. 5% to 8.5% of the sample comes from the top ten. Sequencing was performed on PBMCs. The receptors stem from a man aged 40-49 years in good health and CMV-seropositive.

This clone appeared once. The gene calls are TRBV9 and TRBJ2-3; D might be TRBD1 (6 bases). Germline CDR1 and CDR2: SGDLS and YYNGEE. This CDR3 spans 15 amino acids. With 4 bases removed from V and 2 bases from J, the gap between germline ends came to 14 bases. CDR3: CASSPRTANTDTQYF. The CDR3 nucleotides read TGTGCCAGCAGCCCTAGGACAGCAAACACAGATACGCAGTATTTT. The variable domain in full, completed from reference TRBV9 and TRBJ2-3, reads DSGVTQTPKHLITATGQRVTLRCSPRSGDLSVYWYQQSLDQGLQFLIQYYNGEERAKGNILERFSAQQFPDLHSELNLSSLELGDSALYFCASSPRTANTDTQYFGPGTRLTVL.

This clone was seen just once. The chain carries TRBV14 and TRBJ2-7; D gene uncertain. CDR3 length equals 17 residues. The germline V and J ends were trimmed by 4 bases and 3 bases, with 22 bases remaining between them. Per germline, CDR1 SGHDN and CDR2 FVKESK. The CDR3 loop reads CASSPISGRAYVYEQYF. CDR3 nucleotide sequence: TGTGCCAGCAGCCCAATCTCAGGTCGAGCCTACGTCTACGAGCAGTACTTC.

The V gene is TRBV7-9, the J gene TRBJ2-7, with 7 bases that match TRBD1. V gave up 5 bases and J gave up 0 bases; unmatched junction bases: 10. The length of the CDR3 is 16 residues. Germline loops: CDR1 SEHNR, CDR2 FQNEAQ (reference sequence). CDR3 residues: CASSQGQSSSSYEQYF. The CDR3 nucleotides read TGTGCCAGCAGCCAGGGACAGTCCTCTTCCTCCTACGAGCAGTACTTC.

The rearrangement uses TRBV9 and TRBJ2-7; a weak D match, TRBD2 (5 bases). There are 16 residues in the CDR3. The V end lost 3 bases, the J end lost 2 bases, and 18 bases lay between the germline ends. Germline V gives CDR1 SGDLS, CDR2 YYNGEE. The CDR3 bases are TGTGCCAGCAGCGACCCACGGGAACAAGAAACCTACGAGCAGTACTTC. Amino acids: CASSDPREQETYEQYF.

The chain carries TRBV10-3 and TRBJ2-1; TRBD2 matches 7 bases. V shed 3 bases and J 3 bases; nucleotides not matched to a gene: 5. Germline V gene data show CDR1 as ENHRY and CDR2 as SYGVKD. This CDR3 has 15 residues. CDR3 region: CAISDEGGGYNEQFF. The CDR3 DNA is TGTGCCATCAGTGATGAGGGCGGGGGCTACAATGAGCAGTTCTTC.

This sequence joins TRBV6-5 and TRBJ1-5; possible D gene TRBD1, 5 bases. There are 13 residues in the CDR3. Per germline, CDR1 MNHEY and CDR2 SVGAGI. Trimming cost V 2 bases and J 7 bases, with 9 bases left between them. DNA of the CDR3: TGTGCCAGCAGTTACGGCCAGGGACAGCCCCAGCATTTT. Translating it yields CASSYGQGQPQHF.

The chain couples TRBV10-3 to TRBJ2-7; D unclear. Per the germline V gene, CDR1 is ENHRY and CDR2 is SYGVKD. The ends were cut back, 6 bases at V and 9 bases at J, with 21 bases in the middle. This CDR3 comprises 14 residues. In DNA form, the CDR3 reads TGTGCCATCAGCTCCAATCCAATAGCCGGCGGGCAGTACTTC. Protein product: CAISSNPIAGGQYF.

J is TRBJ2-2 and V is TRBV27, with 9 bases fitting TRBD1. V shed 9 bases, J shed 2 bases, and the junction held 4 bases outside the gene matches. This CDR3 has 14 amino acids. CDR1 is MNHEY, CDR2 SMNVEV, per germline (reference sequence). The CDR3 spells CASTGGFNTGELFF. CDR3 sequence (DNA): TGTGCCAGTACAGGGGGCTTTAACACCGGGGAGCTGTTTTTT.

J is TRBJ1-1 and V is TRBV18, with 7 bases matching TRBD1. CDR1 and CDR2 from the germline V gene are KGHSH and LQKENI. This CDR3 spans 15 amino acids. After removal of 3 bases from V and 1 base from J, the junction contained 5 bases not matched to a gene. The chain's CDR3 is CASSPADRENTEAFF. The CDR3 DNA follows: TGTGCCAGCTCACCCGCAGACAGGGAGAACACTGAAGCTTTCTTT.

The chain recombines TRBV6-1 with TRBJ2-2, with TRBD1 matching 8 bases. Per the germline V gene, CDR1 is MNHNS and CDR2 is SASEGT. Trimming took 5 bases from V and 2 from J; bases not matched to a gene: 4. CDR3 size: 15 residues. Here the CDR3 reads CASSRQGTNTGELFF. The CDR3 DNA is TGTGCCAGCAGTCGACAGGGGACAAACACCGGGGAGCTGTTTTTT.

This chain uses TRBV10-3 with TRBJ2-7; D perhaps matches TRBD1 (6 bases). Germline loops: CDR1 ENHRY, CDR2 SYGVKD. This CDR3 has 14 residues. The ends were cut back, 2 bases at V and 2 bases at J, with 10 bases in the middle. The CDR3 DNA sequence: TGTGCCATCAGTGAGGGGGGCTGGACCTACGAGCAGTACTTC. Translation: CAISEGGWTYEQYF.

The chain joins TRBV10-3 to TRBJ2-5; 8 bases map to TRBD2. V lost 5 bases to trimming and J lost 13 bases; unmatched junction nucleotides: 21. The CDR3 is 16 amino acids. Germline V CDR1 and CDR2: ENHRY, SYGVKD. CDR3 loop: CAISPFGGEREWARYF. The CDR3 DNA reads as TGTGCCATCAGTCCCTTTGGGGGGGAGCGGGAGTGGGCGAGGTACTTC.

This clone was detected a few times. The chain links TRBV25-1 to TRBJ1-6; 7 bases fit TRBD1. The CDR3 extends over 14 amino acids. The germline CDR1 and CDR2 sequences are MGHDK and SYGVNS. V lost 7 bases, J lost 4 bases, and 4 bases stayed unmatched. The chain's CDR3 is CASTQTGYNSPLHF. The CDR3 DNA reads as TGTGCCAGCACCCAGACAGGGTATAATTCACCCCTCCACTTT.

CDR3 residues: CASSLELQETQYF. The CDR3, as DNA: TGTGCCAGCAGCTTAGAGTTGCAAGAGACCCAGTACTTC. The chain has TRBV5-6 and TRBJ2-5; D not certain. V was clipped by 2 bases and J by 2 bases, with 7 bases between them. Germline CDR1 reads SGHDT; CDR2 reads YYEEEE. This CDR3 contains 13 residues.

The chain couples TRBV7-9 to TRBJ1-4; D unclear. From germline, CDR1 is SEHNR and CDR2 FQNEAQ (reference sequence). This CDR3 is built from 12 residues. Trimming removed 6 bases at V and 7 bases at J, with 9 bases between. The CDR3 DNA sequence: TGTGCCAGCAGGTTCAGAGGTGAAAAACTGTTTTTT. Its protein product is CASRFRGEKLFF. The variable domain in full, with the rest retrieved from reference TRBV7-9 and TRBJ1-4, is DTGVSQNPRHKITKRGQNVTFRCDPISEHNRLYWYRQTLGQGPEFLTYFQNEAQLEKSRLLSDRFSAERPKGSFSTLEIQRTEQGDSAMYLCASRFRGEKLFFGSGTQLSVL.

The V call is TRBV14, the J call TRBJ2-5; D gene unclear. The CDR3 runs to 13 residues. V was pared by 0 bases and J by 7 bases, with 9 bases between. Per the germline V gene, CDR1 is SGHDN and CDR2 is FVKESK. CDR3 residues: CASSQDLPRTQYF. The CDR3, as DNA: TGTGCCAGCAGCCAAGACCTACCTCGGACCCAGTACTTC. The full variable domain, completed using reference TRBV14 and TRBJ2-5, is EAGVTQFPSHSVIEKGQTVTLRCDPISGHDNLYWYRRVMGKEIKFLLHFVKESKQDESGMPNNRFLAERTGGTYSTLKVQPAELEDSGVYFCASSQDLPRTQYFGPGTRLLVL.

The chain employs TRBV9 and TRBJ1-5, with TRBD1 matching over 8 bases. The CDR3 totals 14 residues. J was trimmed by 5 bases and V by 2 bases; bases with no gene match: 3. Germline V gene sequence: CDR1 SGDLS, CDR2 YYNGEE. The CDR3, as DNA: TGTGCCAGCAGCGTGACAGGGGTAGATCAGCCCCAGCATTTT. This sequence encodes CASSVTGVDQPQHF. Looking up the rest from reference TRBV9 and TRBJ1-5 gives the full variable domain: DSGVTQTPKHLITATGQRVTLRCSPRSGDLSVYWYQQSLDQGLQFLIQYYNGEERAKGNILERFSAQQFPDLHSELNLSSLELGDSALYFCASSVTGVDQPQHFGDGTRLSIL.

This clone came up a few times. CDR3 protein: CASSWPIYF. CDR3 coding DNA: TGTGCCAGCAGCTGGCCCATATATTTT. The V and J genes are TRBV7-7 and TRBJ1-3; D is uncertain. This CDR3 is built from 9 residues. The ends were cut back, 4 bases at V and 11 bases at J, with 3 bases in the middle. Germline V gene lookup returns CDR1 SSHAT and CDR2 FNYEAQ (reference sequence).

The chain combines TRBV6-1 with TRBJ2-1, with a weak D call TRBD2 (5 bases). Germline lookup yields CDR1 MNHNS and CDR2 SASEGT. V shed 3 bases and J shed 0 bases, with 15 bases lying between them. The CDR3 is made up of 17 amino acids. The CDR3 nucleotides read TGTGCCAGCAGTGAGCTCAATACTAGGAGCTCCTACAATGAGCAGTTCTTC. Residues: CASSELNTRSSYNEQFF.

CDR3 residues: CASSSPVGDREQYF. In DNA form, the CDR3 reads TGTGCCAGCAGCTCACCAGTCGGGGATCGCGAGCAGTACTTC. This sequence joins TRBV7-9 and TRBJ2-7; D is possibly TRBD2 (5 bases). Germline V gives CDR1 SEHNR, CDR2 FQNEAQ (reference sequence). Trimming cost V 4 bases and J 6 bases, with 16 bases left between them. CDR3 length: 14 residues. Together with reference TRBV7-9 and TRBJ2-7, the CDR3 gives the full variable domain: DTGVSQNPRHKITKRGQNVTFRCDPISEHNRLYWYRQTLGQGPEFLTYFQNEAQLEKSRLLSDRFSAERPKGSFSTLEIQRTEQGDSAMYLCASSSPVGDREQYFGPGTRLTVT.

This clone was picked up a small number of times. The chain combines TRBV11-3 with TRBJ2-2; 11 positions match TRBD1. This CDR3 has 15 amino acids. Germline loops: CDR1 SGHNT, CDR2 YENEEA. V gave up 5 bases and J gave up 7 bases; unmatched junction bases: 6. CDR3 sequence: CASSRGTGGIGELFF. For the CDR3, the DNA is TGTGCCAGCAGCCGAGGGACAGGGGGGATCGGGGAGCTGTTTTTT.

This sequence joins TRBV6-6 and TRBJ2-4, with TRBD2 matching over 15 bases. The CDR3 contains 15 residues. Germline CDR1 is MNHNY and CDR2 is SVGAGI (reference sequence). J was trimmed by 6 bases and V by 6 bases; bases with no gene match: 3. The CDR3 loop reads CASRGLAGGGNIQYF. The DNA for the CDR3 is TGTGCCAGCAGAGGACTAGCGGGAGGGGGAAACATTCAGTACTTC.

The chain carries TRBV21-1 and TRBJ1-5; the table's D call, TRBD1, was not checked against the DNA. TRBV21-1 constitutes a pseudogene. This CDR3 contains 16 residues. In DNA, the CDR3 is TGTGCCAGCAGCAAAGGACAGGGAGGAGGCAATCAGCCCCAGCATTTT. This encodes CASSKGQGGGNQPQHF.

This rearrangement joins TRBV4-2 to TRBJ2-1, with a weak D call TRBD2 (7 bases). The germline gives CDR1 LGHNA, CDR2 YNFKEQ. V gave up 1 base and J gave up 4 bases, with 32 bases separating them. There are 22 residues in the CDR3. The CDR3 spells CASSQGLGRGGDPEPLYNEQFF. The DNA of the CDR3 is TGTGCCAGCAGCCAAGGACTGGGTAGGGGGGGGGACCCTGAACCACTATACAATGAGCAGTTCTTC.

The V call is TRBV6-5, the J call TRBJ1-1; D is uncertain. Trimming removed 0 bases at V and 5 bases at J, with 10 bases between. The CDR3 extends over 14 amino acids. CDR1 and CDR2 from the germline V gene are MNHEY and SVGAGI. The CDR3 DNA reads TGTGCCAGCAGTTACTCGAGAGGGCGGACTGAAGCTTTCTTT. Its protein is CASSYSRGRTEAFF.